Sequencing of this T cell receptor beta chain was carried out in a study of blood T cell repertoires in COVID-19. Looking at the study overall: Researchers got acute and convalescent COVID-19 samples from the United States, Italy and Spain.

Patients in Seattle were enrolled during active infection, then followed longitudinally. This clone was counted a few times. In the source study's methods: Quantification of nucleated cells was approximated via reference gene primer amplification. Libraries were prepared by immunoSEQ multiplex PCR; TCRdb keeps only in-frame clonotypes and omits some of them. V and J calls and clone size come straight from that table; D and trimming were deduced from the DNA. This sample carries approximately 170,000 clones, around 85% of them seen once, and the ten largest clones take around 9.9%. In germline, CDR1 is MGHRA, CDR2 YSYEKL. The V and J ends lost 0 bases and 0 bases, in that order; junction bases with no gene match: 5. This CDR3 has 17 residues.

The clonotype was recovered from a woman aged 60-75 years with COVID-19, enrolled during active disease. Sequencing input: peripheral blood. The rearrangement joins TRBV4-1 to TRBJ1-2; 9 positions match TRBD1. DNA of the CDR3: TGCGCCAGCAGCCAAGAAGGGGGACAGGGAGCTAACTATGGCTACACCTTC. Translating gives CASSQEGGQGANYGYTF.